Shown below are 31 T cell receptor beta chains from a single sample sequenced in a study of cytomegalovirus exposure and HLA in healthy donors. Amplification used 60 Vbeta primers and 13 Jbeta primers. Profiling relied on immunoSEQ multiplex PCR, and the TCRdb table lists in-frame clones only, not all of them. The sample shows 200,000 to 250,000 clones, roughly 80% of them seen only once. Input material: PBMCs. These receptors came from a girl aged 2-9 years in good health and CMV-seronegative.

A few counts support this clone. The V gene is TRBV25-1, the J gene TRBJ2-2; D not resolved. V dropped 0 bases and J dropped 7 bases, with 3 bases sitting between them. Per germline, CDR1 MGHDK and CDR2 SYGVNS. The CDR3 is 12 amino acids. The DNA for the CDR3 is TGTGCCAGCAGTGAATACGGCGGGGAGCTGTTTTTT. It translates to CASSEYGGELFF.

The chain has TRBV7-9 and TRBJ2-5; tentative D call: TRBD1 (6 bases). CDR3 length equals 15 residues. V was trimmed by 3 bases and J by 5 bases, leaving 16 bases between them. Germline V CDR1 and CDR2: SEHNR, FQNEAQ (reference sequence). CDR3 coding DNA: TGTGCCAGCAGCTTCTCTGGGGGCGCTTTTGAGACCCAGTACTTC. This sequence encodes CASSFSGGAFETQYF.

This clone was observed a few times. The chain joins TRBV7-8 to TRBJ2-1; a weak D match, TRBD1 (6 bases). CDR1 is SGHVS, CDR2 FQNEAQ, per germline. The CDR3 runs to 13 residues. V shed 7 bases and J shed 4 bases, with 11 bases lying between them. DNA of the CDR3: TGTGCCAGCACCCTCCAGGGGTACAATGAGCAGTTCTTC. Protein product: CASTLQGYNEQFF.

This chain connects TRBV4-1 to TRBJ1-5; 7 bases align to TRBD1. The CDR3 is 15 residues long. Trimming removed 2 bases from V and 5 bases from J; junction bases left unmatched: 6. The germline V gene has CDR1 MGHRA and CDR2 YSYEKL. The CDR3 sequence is CASSQIDRAHQPQHF. For the CDR3, the DNA is TGCGCCAGCAGCCAAATAGACAGGGCCCATCAGCCCCAGCATTTT.

The chain links TRBV5-4 to TRBJ2-1; TRBD2 agrees at 8 bases. The CDR3 runs 14 residues. CDR1 and CDR2 (germline): SGHNT, YYREEE (reference sequence). V was pared by 0 bases and J by 7 bases, with 3 bases of the junction left unmatched. The CDR3 DNA reads TGTGCCAGCAGCTTGGGGACTAGCCCAAATGAGCAGTTCTTC. Residues: CASSLGTSPNEQFF. Full variable domain (missing parts from reference TRBV5-4 and TRBJ2-1): ETGVTQSPTHLIKTRGQQVTLRCSSQSGHNTVSWYQQALGQGPQFIFQYYREEENGRGNFPPRFSGLQFPNYSSELNVNALELDDSALYLCASSLGTSPNEQFFGPGTRLTVL.

V is TRBV2 and J is TRBJ2-7; 10 nucleotides line up with TRBD1. Per germline, CDR1 SNHLY and CDR2 FYNNEI. The V segment lost 8 bases and the J segment 0 bases; nucleotides outside the gene matches: 7. The CDR3 has 15 amino acids. The CDR3 region has the DNA TGTGCCAGCGGAGGGGGACAGGGGCTCTCCTACGAGCAGTACTTC. Protein: CASGGGQGLSYEQYF.

The chain couples TRBV5-1 to TRBJ2-1, with 12 bases matching TRBD1. CDR3 length: 18 amino acids. With V trimmed by 4 bases and J by 4 bases, 12 bases remained unmatched. In germline, CDR1 is SGHRS, CDR2 YFSETQ. The DNA for the CDR3 is TGCGCCAGCAGCCCCGCCCTTGGGACAGGGGGCCCTTACAATGAGCAGTTCTTC. Translating gives CASSPALGTGGPYNEQFF.

The rearrangement links TRBV7-3 to TRBJ2-2; tentative D call: TRBD1 (6 bases). Trimming took off 4 bases at V and 6 bases at J, with 12 bases between the two ends. CDR3 length equals 14 residues. Germline V gene lookup returns CDR1 SGHTA and CDR2 FQGTGA. CDR3 amino acids: CASSSNPGAGELFF. The CDR3 coding sequence is TGTGCCAGCAGCTCTAACCCAGGGGCCGGGGAGCTGTTTTTT.

The J gene is TRBJ1-1, the V gene TRBV20-1; D is undetermined. CDR1 and CDR2 (germline): DFQATT, SNEGSKA (reference sequence). The CDR3 sequence is 11 residues long. Trimming took off 5 bases at V and 7 bases at J, with 11 bases between the two ends. CDR3 coding DNA: TGCAGTGCTCCCCTCGTTAGTGAAGCTTTCTTT. This sequence encodes CSAPLVSEAFF.

The chain recombines TRBV18 with TRBJ1-1, with a possible D match to TRBD1 (6 bases). This CDR3 region has 14 residues. Germline values: CDR1 KGHSH, CDR2 LQKENI. V gave up 2 bases and J gave up 4 bases, with 11 bases separating them. Written as DNA, the CDR3 is TGTGCCAGCTCACCAATCCGAGGGGGCACTGAAGCTTTCTTT. Translating gives CASSPIRGGTEAFF.

The chain combines TRBV29-1 with TRBJ1-2; D not certain. The V gene's germline CDR1 is SQVTM and CDR2 ANQGSEA. V dropped 2 bases and J dropped 2 bases, with 15 bases sitting between them. This CDR3 spans 15 amino acids. The CDR3 is CSVETRVAPNYGYTF. The CDR3 DNA reads as TGCAGCGTTGAAACTAGGGTGGCCCCAAACTATGGCTACACCTTC.

The CDR3 nucleotides are TGTGCCAGCAGCCAAGGAAACGATGCGGGGAGCAACTATGGCTACACCTTC. Translating it yields CASSQGNDAGSNYGYTF. The chain combines TRBV4-2 with TRBJ1-2; D gene ambiguous. The CDR3 length is 17 residues. The germline CDR1 and CDR2 sequences are LGHNA and YNFKEQ. V gave up 1 base and J gave up 2 bases, with 17 bases separating them.

The rearrangement joins TRBV7-9 to TRBJ1-1, with 7 positions matching TRBD1. Germline V gene data show CDR1 as SEHNR and CDR2 as FQNEAQ (reference sequence). The CDR3 contains 16 residues. With V trimmed by 2 bases and J by 1 base, 7 bases remained unmatched. CDR3 loop: CASSLWMGQPNTEAFF. CDR3 bases: TGTGCCAGCAGCTTATGGATGGGACAGCCGAACACTGAAGCTTTCTTT. The variable domain in full, completed from reference TRBV7-9 and TRBJ1-1, reads DTGVSQNPRHKITKRGQNVTFRCDPISEHNRLYWYRQTLGQGPEFLTYFQNEAQLEKSRLLSDRFSAERPKGSFSTLEIQRTEQGDSAMYLCASSLWMGQPNTEAFFGQGTRLTVV.

The chain has TRBV30 and TRBJ1-5; TRBD1 aligns across 8 bases. This CDR3 spans 15 amino acids. The V gene end was trimmed by 3 bases and the J gene end by 4 bases; junction bases not matched to a gene: 8. Germline CDR1 GTSNPN, CDR2 SVGIG (reference sequence). The CDR3 nucleotides read TGTGCCTGGAGAGGACAGGGAGGACGAAATCAGCCCCAGCATTTT. Protein: CAWRGQGGRNQPQHF.

The chain is built from TRBV6-1 and TRBJ2-2; 7 nucleotides match TRBD2. This CDR3 is 16 amino acids long. V lost 3 bases, J lost 1 base, and 5 bases stayed unmatched. Germline V lookup: CDR1 MNHNS, CDR2 SASEGT. CDR3 region: CASSEFSGGNTGELFF. The CDR3 coding sequence is TGTGCCAGCAGTGAGTTTTCGGGGGGGAACACCGGGGAGCTGTTTTTT.

This clone was picked up a small number of times. The rearrangement uses TRBV27 and TRBJ1-5; no reliable D call. The CDR3 runs 12 residues. The germline gives CDR1 MNHEY, CDR2 SMNVEV (reference sequence). Deletions cut 4 bases from V and 9 bases from J, with 10 bases between. This CDR3 reads CASSSYYGPQHF. The DNA of the CDR3 is TGTGCCAGCAGTTCATACTACGGGCCCCAGCATTTT.

The chain combines TRBV2 with TRBJ1-5; possible D gene TRBD1, 6 bases. Trimming cost V 6 bases and J 8 bases, with 14 bases left between them. CDR1 and CDR2 from the germline V gene are SNHLY and FYNNEI. The CDR3 sequence is 13 residues long. The CDR3 DNA follows: TGTGCCAGCAGCAGGGGACCCATGGAGCCCCAGCATTTT. It specifies CASSRGPMEPQHF.

The table lists this clone with a few counts. The chain joins TRBV4-1 to TRBJ1-1, with a possible D match to TRBD1 (5 bases). Germline V gene sequence: CDR1 MGHRA, CDR2 YSYEKL. The CDR3 is 17 amino acids. Trimming stripped 2 bases from V and 5 bases from J, with 21 bases between. Written as DNA, the CDR3 is TGCGCCAGCAGCCAACCTCAGGGTTATGGTCTAAGGACTGAAGCTTTCTTT. Its translation is CASSQPQGYGLRTEAFF.

Of note for this clone: The junction departs from the called germline gene at one end, perhaps through a read error. The J gene is TRBJ2-3, the V gene TRBV7-6; 11 nucleotides align to TRBD2. CDR3 size: 16 residues. Germline V lookup: CDR1 SGHVS, CDR2 FNYEAQ. The CDR3, as DNA: TGTGCCAGCAGCATAGCGGGGGGGACTAGCGTAGATACGCAGTATTTT. It yields the protein CASSIAGGTSVDTQYF.

This chain connects TRBV10-2 to TRBJ2-7; 8 positions match TRBD1. This CDR3 comprises 17 residues. V shed 1 base and J 5 bases; nucleotides not matched to a gene: 13. Germline V gene data show CDR1 as WSHSY and CDR2 as SAAADI. This CDR3 is CASSEFLRDRFKNEQYF. The CDR3 nucleotides read TGCGCCAGCAGTGAGTTCCTCCGGGACAGGTTCAAAAACGAGCAGTACTTC.

This clone showed up just once. This sequence joins TRBV6-5 and TRBJ1-4, with 8 bases aligning to TRBD1. Looked up from germline, CDR1 is MNHEY and CDR2 is SVGAGI. Unmatched junction bases numbered 8, after V lost 5 bases and J lost 6 bases. The CDR3 consists of 15 residues. The DNA for the CDR3 is TGTGCCAGCAGTCCGGCAGGACAGGGATATGAAAAACTGTTTTTT. Protein: CASSPAGQGYEKLFF.

The chain employs TRBV29-1 and TRBJ1-1; 7 bases map to TRBD1. The CDR3 consists of 16 residues. With 2 bases clipped from V and 3 bases from J, the junction kept 12 bases outside the gene matches. CDR1 and CDR2 (germline): SQVTM, ANQGSEA. The CDR3 protein is CSVELTGKDMDTEAFF. CDR3 sequence (DNA): TGCAGCGTTGAACTGACAGGGAAGGATATGGACACTGAAGCTTTCTTT.

The V gene is TRBV2, the J gene TRBJ2-7; no clear D. V was clipped by 6 bases and J by 2 bases, with 17 bases between them. The CDR3 runs 15 residues. The germline CDR1 and CDR2 sequences are SNHLY and FYNNEI. Here the CDR3 reads CASRLARVIAYEQYF. The CDR3 DNA reads TGTGCCAGCAGGTTAGCCCGGGTTATAGCCTACGAGCAGTACTTC.

This chain links TRBV30 with TRBJ2-7; 7 bases fit TRBD2. The CDR3 consists of 13 residues. The germline CDR1 and CDR2 sequences are GTSNPN and SVGIG (reference sequence). Trimming took 0 bases from V and 5 from J; bases not matched to a gene: 4. DNA of the CDR3: TGTGCCTGGAGTGTCCTGGCGGGAGACGAGCAGTACTTC. Its protein is CAWSVLAGDEQYF.

The rearrangement joins TRBV5-1 to TRBJ2-5; possibly TRBD1 for D (6 bases). CDR1 and CDR2 (germline): SGHRS, YFSETQ. This CDR3 has 15 amino acids. Deletions cut 0 bases from V and 7 bases from J, with 16 bases between. CDR3 nucleotide sequence: TGCGCCAGCAGCTTGGAGGGCGAGGGGGTAGGGACCCAGTACTTC. As protein: CASSLEGEGVGTQYF.

CDR3 bases: TGTGCCAGCAGTGCGGTCGTCTCTGAAGCTTTCTTT. Translating gives CASSAVVSEAFF. J is TRBJ1-1 and V is TRBV6-1; D gene ambiguous. V was cut by 4 bases and J by 6 bases, with 9 bases left in between. CDR1 and CDR2 from the germline V gene are MNHNS and SASEGT. The CDR3 has 12 residues.

The chain uses TRBV5-4 and TRBJ2-3; D not resolved. V shed 6 bases and J shed 2 bases, with 22 bases lying between them. This CDR3 is 17 amino acids long. CDR1 SGHNT and CDR2 YYREEE come from the germline V gene (reference sequence). For the CDR3, the DNA is TGTGCCAGCATCAAAACCGGGTCCCGCTTACCCACAGATACGCAGTATTTT. This encodes CASIKTGSRLPTDTQYF.

This chain connects TRBV6-5 to TRBJ2-2; 11 nucleotides agree with TRBD1. CDR3 size: 15 residues. The V gene's germline CDR1 is MNHEY and CDR2 SVGAGI. V dropped 4 bases and J dropped 4; count of bases not matched to a gene: 2. The CDR3 loop reads CASSSGTGGTGELFF. DNA for the CDR3: TGTGCCAGCAGTTCCGGGACAGGGGGCACCGGGGAGCTGTTTTTT.

The chain combines TRBV19 with TRBJ1-1; perhaps TRBD1 as D (6 bases). V gave up 3 bases and J gave up 5 bases, with 13 bases separating them. Germline CDR1 and CDR2: LNHDA and SQIVND (reference sequence). CDR3 length: 14 amino acids. The CDR3 DNA is TGTGCCAGTAGTATTGCAGGGGTTCTAACTGAAGCTTTCTTT. Its translation is CASSIAGVLTEAFF. Full variable domain (outside the CDR3, taken from reference TRBV19 and TRBJ1-1): DGGITQSPKYLFRKEGQNVTLSCEQNLNHDAMYWYRQDPGQGLRLIYYSQIVNDFQKGDIAEGYSVSREKKESFPLTVTSAQKNPTAFYLCASSIAGVLTEAFFGQGTRLTVV.

The CDR3 spells CASSEARWVVTEAFF. The CDR3 nucleotides are TGTGCCAGCAGTGAAGCGCGGTGGGTGGTCACTGAAGCTTTCTTT. This chain links TRBV2 with TRBJ1-1, with D uncertain. CDR3 length: 15 amino acids. V lost 0 bases and J lost 4, with 12 bases in between. From germline, CDR1 is SNHLY and CDR2 FYNNEI.

The chain is built from TRBV29-1 and TRBJ1-4; 11 positions agree with TRBD1. CDR3 length: 14 residues. J lost 7 bases, V lost 5 bases, and 6 bases had no gene match. In germline, CDR1 is SQVTM, CDR2 ANQGSEA. The CDR3 DNA is TGCAGCGTTTTTACCGGGACAGGGGGTGAAAAACTGTTTTTT. This gives the protein CSVFTGTGGEKLFF.